The 7 T cell receptor beta chains below were found in one sample sequenced in a study of blood T cell repertoires in COVID-19. Assay: immunoSEQ multiplex PCR; the TCRdb copy retains only in-frame clones and omits some. Of 170,000 or so clones listed, roughly 87% are singletons. The specimen sequenced was PBMCs or T cells enriched from blood (not recorded which). All receptors come from a woman in her forties or fifties who had recovered from COVID-19.

The rearrangement uses TRBV19 and TRBJ2-7; maybe TRBD2 (5 bases). The CDR3 totals 17 residues. Germline CDR1 LNHDA, CDR2 SQIVND (reference sequence). Deletions cut 6 bases from V and 0 bases from J, with 21 bases between. The CDR3 loop is CASRGLRTHTSSYEQYF. The CDR3 DNA reads as TGTGCCAGTAGAGGACTTCGCACACATACTAGCTCCTACGAGCAGTACTTC.

The rearrangement links TRBV10-3 to TRBJ2-7; the D gene is possibly TRBD2 (5 bases). The CDR3 runs 13 residues. Germline values: CDR1 ENHRY, CDR2 SYGVKD. V lost 6 bases and J 0 bases, leaving 9 bases between the germline ends. The CDR3 spells CAIREGSSYEQYF. Here the CDR3 DNA reads TGTGCCATCAGAGAGGGTAGCTCCTACGAGCAGTACTTC.

The rearrangement links TRBV28 to TRBJ2-2; no clear D. This CDR3 comprises 13 residues. CDR1 is MDHEN and CDR2 is SYDVKM in the germline V gene. Deletions cut 10 bases from V and 5 bases from J, with 14 bases between. The DNA for the CDR3 is TGTGCCACCCACTCCTCCGGGACCGGGGAGCTGTTTTTT. Its translation: CATHSSGTGELFF.

This chain uses TRBV24-1 with TRBJ1-2; 7 bases fit TRBD1. In germline, CDR1 is KGHDR, CDR2 SFDVKD. The CDR3 length is 15 residues. Trimming at V came to 5 bases and at J to 3 bases, leaving 8 bases not matched to a gene. The CDR3 DNA is TGTGCCACCAGTGCTTCCCGGGACAGCGACTATGGCTACACCTTC. Translating gives CATSASRDSDYGYTF.

This chain connects TRBV11-3 to TRBJ2-5, with D maybe TRBD1 (6 bases). Trimming took off 5 bases at V and 5 bases at J, with 12 bases between the two ends. This CDR3 spans 13 amino acids. Germline loops: CDR1 SGHNT, CDR2 YENEEA. This CDR3 reads CASSHRDLETQYF. The CDR3 DNA sequence: TGTGCCAGCAGCCACAGGGATTTGGAGACCCAGTACTTC.

The chain joins TRBV12-5 to TRBJ2-7, with D possibly being TRBD1 (6 bases). The V and J ends lost 6 bases and 1 base respectively, with 16 bases between them. CDR1 and CDR2 (germline): LGHNT, FRNRAP. The CDR3 has 15 amino acids. The CDR3 region has the DNA TGTGCTAGTGGACCCTTACAGGGCCGATCCTACGAGCAGTACTTC. It is translated as CASGPLQGRSYEQYF. The entire variable domain, with the rest obtained from reference TRBV12-5 and TRBJ2-7, is as follows: DARVTQTPRHKVTEMGQEVTMRCQPILGHNTVFWYRQTMMQGLELLAYFRNRAPLDDSGMPKDRFSAEMPDATLATLKIQPSEPRDSAVYFCASGPLQGRSYEQYFGPGTRLTVT.

This rearrangement joins TRBV30 to TRBJ2-2; TRBD1 might be the D (5 bases). This CDR3 has 15 residues. The V and J ends lost 2 bases and 0 bases respectively, with 10 bases between them. Germline CDR1 is GTSNPN and CDR2 is SVGIG (reference sequence). The CDR3 protein is CAWSKGAPNTGELFF. CDR3 coding DNA: TGTGCCTGGAGTAAAGGGGCCCCGAACACCGGGGAGCTGTTTTTT.